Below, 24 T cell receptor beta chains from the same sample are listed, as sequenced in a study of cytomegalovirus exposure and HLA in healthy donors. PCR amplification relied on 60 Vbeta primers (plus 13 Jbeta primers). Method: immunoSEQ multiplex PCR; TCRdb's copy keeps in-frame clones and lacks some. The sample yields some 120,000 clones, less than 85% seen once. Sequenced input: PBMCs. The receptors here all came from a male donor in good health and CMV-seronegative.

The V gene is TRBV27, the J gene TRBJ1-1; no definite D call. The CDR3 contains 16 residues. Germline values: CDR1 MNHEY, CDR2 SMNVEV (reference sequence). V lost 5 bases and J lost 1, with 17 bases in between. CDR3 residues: CASSPVRQRGNTEAFF. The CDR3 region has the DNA TGTGCCAGCAGTCCTGTAAGGCAGCGAGGGAACACTGAAGCTTTCTTT.

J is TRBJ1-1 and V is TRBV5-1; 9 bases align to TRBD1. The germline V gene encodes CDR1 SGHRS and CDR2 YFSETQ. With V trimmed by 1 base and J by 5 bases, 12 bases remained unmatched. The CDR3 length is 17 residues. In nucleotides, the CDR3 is TGCGCCAGCAGCTTGTATTGGACAGGGGTCGGGGGAACTGAAGCTTTCTTT. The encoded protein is CASSLYWTGVGGTEAFF.

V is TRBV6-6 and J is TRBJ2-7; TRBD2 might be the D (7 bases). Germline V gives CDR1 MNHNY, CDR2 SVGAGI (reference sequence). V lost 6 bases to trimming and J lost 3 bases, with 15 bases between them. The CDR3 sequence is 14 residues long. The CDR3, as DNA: TGTGCCAGCAGCCCGAAGGGAGGGGGCTACGAGCAGTACTTC. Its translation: CASSPKGGGYEQYF.

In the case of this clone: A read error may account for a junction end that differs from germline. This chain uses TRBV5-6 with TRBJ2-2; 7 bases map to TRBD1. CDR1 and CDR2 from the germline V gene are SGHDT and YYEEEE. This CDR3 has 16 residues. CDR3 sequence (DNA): TGTGCCAGCAGCTCAACAGGGGCCTCGAACACCGGGGAGCTGGTTTTT. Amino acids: CASSSTGASNTGELVF. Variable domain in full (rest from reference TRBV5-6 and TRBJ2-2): DAGVTQSPTHLIKTRGQQVTLRCSPKSGHDTVSWYQQALGQGPQFIFQYYEEEERQRGNFPDRFSGHQFPNYSSELNVNALLLGDSALYLCASSSTGASNTGELVFGEGSRLTVL.

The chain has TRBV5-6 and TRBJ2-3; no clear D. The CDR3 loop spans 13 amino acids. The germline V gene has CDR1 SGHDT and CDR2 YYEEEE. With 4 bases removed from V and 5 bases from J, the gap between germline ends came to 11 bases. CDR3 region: CASSIHSKDTQYF. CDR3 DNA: TGTGCCAGCAGCATCCACTCTAAAGATACGCAGTATTTT. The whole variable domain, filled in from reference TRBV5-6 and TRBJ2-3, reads DAGVTQSPTHLIKTRGQQVTLRCSPKSGHDTVSWYQQALGQGPQFIFQYYEEEERQRGNFPDRFSGHQFPNYSSELNVNALLLGDSALYLCASSIHSKDTQYFGPGTRLTVL.

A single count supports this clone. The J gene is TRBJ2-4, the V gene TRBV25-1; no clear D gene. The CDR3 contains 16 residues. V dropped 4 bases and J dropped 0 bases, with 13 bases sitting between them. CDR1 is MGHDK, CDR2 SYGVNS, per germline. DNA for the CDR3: TGTGCCAGCAGTGCCCTAACAGATGTAGCCAAAAACATTCAGTACTTC. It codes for CASSALTDVAKNIQYF.

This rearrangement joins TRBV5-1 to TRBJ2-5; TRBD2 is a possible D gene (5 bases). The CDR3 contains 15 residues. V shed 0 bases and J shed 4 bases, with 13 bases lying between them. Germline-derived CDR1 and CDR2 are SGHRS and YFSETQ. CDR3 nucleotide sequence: TGCGCCAGCAGCTTGGCCGGCGGGCTTGGAGAGACCCAGTACTTC. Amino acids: CASSLAGGLGETQYF.

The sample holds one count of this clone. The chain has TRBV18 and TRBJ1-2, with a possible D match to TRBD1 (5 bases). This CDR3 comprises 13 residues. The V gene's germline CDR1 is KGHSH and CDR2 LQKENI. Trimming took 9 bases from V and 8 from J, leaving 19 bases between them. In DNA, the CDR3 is TGTGCCAGTCGGGGCGGGGAACTTTACGGCTACACCTTC. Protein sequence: CASRGGELYGYTF.

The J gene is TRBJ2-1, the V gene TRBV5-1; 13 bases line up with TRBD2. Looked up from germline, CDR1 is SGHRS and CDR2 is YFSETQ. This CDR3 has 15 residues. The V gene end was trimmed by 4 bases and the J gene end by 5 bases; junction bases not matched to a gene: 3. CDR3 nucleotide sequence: TGCGCCAGCAGCCTCGGGACTAGCGGGAACAATGAGCAGTTCTTC. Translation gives CASSLGTSGNNEQFF. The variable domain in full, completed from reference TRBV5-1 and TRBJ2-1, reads KAGVTQTPRYLIKTRGQQVTLSCSPISGHRSVSWYQQTPGQGLQFLFEYFSETQRNKGNFPGRFSGRQFSNSRSEMNVSTLELGDSALYLCASSLGTSGNNEQFFGPGTRLTVL.

The CDR3 nucleotides are TGTGCCAGCAGAAGTTCCGGAGGGACCCAGTACTTC. Its protein is CASRSSGGTQYF. The chain couples TRBV2 to TRBJ2-5; TRBD2 is a possible D gene (5 bases). Germline loops: CDR1 SNHLY, CDR2 FYNNEI. The V end lost 6 bases, the J end lost 7 bases, and 12 bases lay between the germline ends. CDR3 length equals 12 residues.

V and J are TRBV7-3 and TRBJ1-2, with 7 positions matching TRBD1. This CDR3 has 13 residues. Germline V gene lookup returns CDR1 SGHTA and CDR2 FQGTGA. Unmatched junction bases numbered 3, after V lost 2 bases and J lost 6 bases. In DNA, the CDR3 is TGTGCCAGCAGCTTATTTACAGGGGATGGCTACACCTTC. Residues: CASSLFTGDGYTF.

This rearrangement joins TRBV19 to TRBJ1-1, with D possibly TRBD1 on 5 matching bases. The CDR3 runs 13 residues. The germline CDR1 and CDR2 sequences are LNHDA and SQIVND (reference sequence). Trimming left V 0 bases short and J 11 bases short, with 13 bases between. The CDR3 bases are TGTGCCAGTAGTATAGATCGGGGACTTCTCGCTTTCTTT. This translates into CASSIDRGLLAFF.

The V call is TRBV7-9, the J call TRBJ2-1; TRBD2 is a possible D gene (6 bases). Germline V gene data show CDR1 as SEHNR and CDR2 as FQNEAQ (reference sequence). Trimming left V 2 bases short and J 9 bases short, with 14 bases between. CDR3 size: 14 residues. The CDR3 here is CASSLPLAGGEQFF. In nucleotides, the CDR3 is TGTGCCAGCAGCTTACCACTAGCCGGGGGTGAGCAGTTCTTC.

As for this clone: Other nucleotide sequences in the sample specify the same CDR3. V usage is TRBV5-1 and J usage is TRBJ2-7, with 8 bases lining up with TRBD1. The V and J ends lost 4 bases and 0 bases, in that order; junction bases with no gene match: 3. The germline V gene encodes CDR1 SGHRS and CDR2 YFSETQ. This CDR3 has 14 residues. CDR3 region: CASSPGQGSYEQYF. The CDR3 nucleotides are TGCGCCAGCAGCCCAGGACAGGGCTCCTACGAGCAGTACTTC.

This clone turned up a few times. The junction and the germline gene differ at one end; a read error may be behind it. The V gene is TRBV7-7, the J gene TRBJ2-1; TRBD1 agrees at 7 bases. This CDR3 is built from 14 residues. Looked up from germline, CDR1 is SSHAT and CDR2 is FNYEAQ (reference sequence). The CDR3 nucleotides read TGTGCTAGCAGCTGTGGAACAGGGGAGAATGAGCAGTTCTTC. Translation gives CASSCGTGENEQFF.

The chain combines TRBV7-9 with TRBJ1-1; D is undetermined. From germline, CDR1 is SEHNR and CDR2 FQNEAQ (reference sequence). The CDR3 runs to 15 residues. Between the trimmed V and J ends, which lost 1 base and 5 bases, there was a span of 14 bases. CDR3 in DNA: TGTGCCAGCAGCTTAGTAGGAGGATATGAGACTGAAGCTTTCTTT. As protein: CASSLVGGYETEAFF.

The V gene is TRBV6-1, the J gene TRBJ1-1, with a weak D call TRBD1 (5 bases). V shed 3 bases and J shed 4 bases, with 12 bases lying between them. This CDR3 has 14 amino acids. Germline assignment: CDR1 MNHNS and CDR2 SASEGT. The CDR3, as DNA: TGTGCCAGCAGTGATCCCAAGGGGTCCACTGAAGCTTTCTTT. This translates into CASSDPKGSTEAFF.

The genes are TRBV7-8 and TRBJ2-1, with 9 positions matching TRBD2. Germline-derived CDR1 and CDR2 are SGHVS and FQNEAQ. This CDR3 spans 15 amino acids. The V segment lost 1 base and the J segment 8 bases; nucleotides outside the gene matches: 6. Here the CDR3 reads CASSLEGLAGYEQFF. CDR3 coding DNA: TGTGCCAGCAGCTTAGAAGGCCTAGCGGGGTATGAGCAGTTCTTC.

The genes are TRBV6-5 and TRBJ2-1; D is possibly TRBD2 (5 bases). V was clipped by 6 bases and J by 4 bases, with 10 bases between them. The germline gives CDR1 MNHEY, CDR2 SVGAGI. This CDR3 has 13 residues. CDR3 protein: CASRDSGYNEQFF. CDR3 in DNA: TGTGCCAGCAGGGACTCAGGTTACAATGAGCAGTTCTTC.

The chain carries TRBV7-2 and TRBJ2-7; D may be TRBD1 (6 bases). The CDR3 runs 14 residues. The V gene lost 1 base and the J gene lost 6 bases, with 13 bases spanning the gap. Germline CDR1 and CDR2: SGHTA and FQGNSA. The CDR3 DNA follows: TGTGCCAGCAGCTTAGTAACAGGGTCGGTCGAGCAGTACTTC. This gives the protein CASSLVTGSVEQYF.

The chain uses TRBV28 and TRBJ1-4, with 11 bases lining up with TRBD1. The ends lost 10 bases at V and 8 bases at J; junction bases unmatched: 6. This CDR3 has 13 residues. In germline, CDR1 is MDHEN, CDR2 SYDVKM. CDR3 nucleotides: TGTGCCACCGGGACAGGGGGTTGGGAAAAACTGTTTTTT. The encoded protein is CATGTGGWEKLFF.

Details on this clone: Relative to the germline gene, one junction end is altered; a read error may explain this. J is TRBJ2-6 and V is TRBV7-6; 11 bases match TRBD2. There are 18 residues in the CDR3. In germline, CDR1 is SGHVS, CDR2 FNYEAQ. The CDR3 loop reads CASSLGASGGSGANGLTF. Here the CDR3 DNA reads TGTGCCAGCAGCTTAGGGGCTAGCGGGGGGTCTGGGGCCAACGGCCTGACTTTC. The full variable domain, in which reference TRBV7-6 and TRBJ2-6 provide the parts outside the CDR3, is GAGVSQSPRYKVTKRGQDVALRCDPISGHVSLYWYRQALGQGPEFLTYFNYEAQQDKSGLPNDRFSAERPEGSISTLTIQRTEQRDSAMYRCASSLGASGGSGANGLTFGAGSRLTVL.

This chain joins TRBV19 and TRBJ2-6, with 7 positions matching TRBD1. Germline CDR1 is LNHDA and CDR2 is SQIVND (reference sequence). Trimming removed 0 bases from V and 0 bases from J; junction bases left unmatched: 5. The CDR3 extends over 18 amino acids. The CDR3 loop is CASSIERTGYSGANVLTF. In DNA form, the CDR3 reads TGTGCCAGTAGTATAGAGAGGACAGGCTACTCTGGGGCCAACGTCCTGACTTTC. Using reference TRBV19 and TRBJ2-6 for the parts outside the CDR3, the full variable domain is DGGITQSPKYLFRKEGQNVTLSCEQNLNHDAMYWYRQDPGQGLRLIYYSQIVNDFQKGDIAEGYSVSREKKESFPLTVTSAQKNPTAFYLCASSIERTGYSGANVLTFGAGSRLTVL.

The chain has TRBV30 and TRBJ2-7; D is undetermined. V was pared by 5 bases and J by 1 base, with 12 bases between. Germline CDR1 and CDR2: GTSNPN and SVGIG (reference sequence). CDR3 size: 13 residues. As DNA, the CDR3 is TGTGCCTGGGACTTTGACCTATCCTACGAGCAGTACTTC. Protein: CAWDFDLSYEQYF.